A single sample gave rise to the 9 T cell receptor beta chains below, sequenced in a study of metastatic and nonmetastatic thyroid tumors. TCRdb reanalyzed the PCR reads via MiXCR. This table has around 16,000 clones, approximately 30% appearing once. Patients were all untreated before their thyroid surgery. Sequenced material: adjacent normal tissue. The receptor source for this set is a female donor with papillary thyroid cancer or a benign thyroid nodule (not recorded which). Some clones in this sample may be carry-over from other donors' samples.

The CDR3 region has the DNA TGTGCCTGGGCCCGACAGGCCCACGAGCAGTACTTC. This sequence encodes CAWARQAHEQYF. The chain recombines TRBV30 with TRBJ2-7; D is perhaps TRBD1 (6 bases). The V gene's germline CDR1 is GTSNPN and CDR2 SVGIG (reference sequence). The CDR3 length is 12 residues. Trimming took off 5 bases at V and 5 bases at J, with 13 bases between the two ends.

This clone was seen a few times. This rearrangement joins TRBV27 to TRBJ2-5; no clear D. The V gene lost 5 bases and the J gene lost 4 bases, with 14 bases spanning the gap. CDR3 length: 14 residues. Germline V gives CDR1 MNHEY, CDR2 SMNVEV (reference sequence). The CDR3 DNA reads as TGTGCCAGCAGTCCTACTTCTCCCACAGAGACCCAGTACTTC. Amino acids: CASSPTSPTETQYF.

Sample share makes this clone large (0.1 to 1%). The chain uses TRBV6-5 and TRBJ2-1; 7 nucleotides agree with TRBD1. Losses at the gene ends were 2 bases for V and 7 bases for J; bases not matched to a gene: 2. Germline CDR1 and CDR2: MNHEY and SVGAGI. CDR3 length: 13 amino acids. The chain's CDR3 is CASSYGTVNEQFF. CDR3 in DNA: TGTGCCAGCAGTTACGGGACAGTTAATGAGCAGTTCTTC.

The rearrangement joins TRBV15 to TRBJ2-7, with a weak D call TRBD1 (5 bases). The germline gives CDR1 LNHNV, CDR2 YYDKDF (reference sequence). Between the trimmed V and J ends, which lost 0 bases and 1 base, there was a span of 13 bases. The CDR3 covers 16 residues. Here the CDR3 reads CATSRDITGISYEQYF. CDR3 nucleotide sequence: TGTGCCACCAGCAGAGATATTACAGGAATATCCTACGAGCAGTACTTC.

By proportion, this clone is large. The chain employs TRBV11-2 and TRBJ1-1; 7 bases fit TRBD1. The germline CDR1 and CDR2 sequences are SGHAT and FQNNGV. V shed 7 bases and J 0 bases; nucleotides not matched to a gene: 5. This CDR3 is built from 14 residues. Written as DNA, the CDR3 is TGTGCCAGCAAATCCACAGGGGTGAACACTGAAGCTTTCTTT. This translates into CASKSTGVNTEAFF.

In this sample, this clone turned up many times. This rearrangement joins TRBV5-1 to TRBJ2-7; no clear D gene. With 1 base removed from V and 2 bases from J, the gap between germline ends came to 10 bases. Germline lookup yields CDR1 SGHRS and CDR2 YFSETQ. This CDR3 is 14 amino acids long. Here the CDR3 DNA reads TGCGCCAGCAGCTTGTCGGTCACTACCTACGAGCAGTACTTC. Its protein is CASSLSVTTYEQYF.

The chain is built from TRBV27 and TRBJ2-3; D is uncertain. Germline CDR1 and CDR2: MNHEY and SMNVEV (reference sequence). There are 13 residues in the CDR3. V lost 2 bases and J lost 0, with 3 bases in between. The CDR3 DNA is TGTGCCAGCAGTTTAACGAGCACAGATACGCAGTATTTT. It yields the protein CASSLTSTDTQYF.

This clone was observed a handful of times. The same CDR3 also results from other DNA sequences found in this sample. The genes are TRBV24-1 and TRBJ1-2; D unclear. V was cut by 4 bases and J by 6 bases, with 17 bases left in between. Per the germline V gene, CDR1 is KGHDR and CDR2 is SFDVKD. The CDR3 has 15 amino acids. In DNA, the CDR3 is TGTGCCACCAGTGACGCCCGACAAGGGTTGCATGGCTACACCTTC. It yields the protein CATSDARQGLHGYTF.

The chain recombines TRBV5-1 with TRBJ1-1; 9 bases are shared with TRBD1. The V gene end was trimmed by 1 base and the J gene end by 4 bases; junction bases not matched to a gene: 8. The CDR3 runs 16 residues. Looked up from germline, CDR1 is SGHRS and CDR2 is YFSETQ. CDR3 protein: CASSLSQGAGSTEAFF. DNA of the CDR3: TGCGCCAGCAGCTTGTCACAGGGGGCCGGTAGCACTGAAGCTTTCTTT.